The clone carrying this TCR beta chain was seen repeatedly, ten times or more. Its antigen remains unknown. Ophthalmopathy patients had Clinical Activity Score at least 3, NOSPECS grade at least 4, duration under 3 months. Authors of the study amplified TCR beta CDR3 regions from RNA transcripts. RT-PCR in the first round (using the HTBI primer set) targeted the TCR CDR3. TCRdb reanalysed the multiplex PCR reads using MiXCR and keeps one entry per CDR3 protein. The table shows roughly 350,000 distinct CDR3 sequences, with approximately 13% occurring only once. The CDR3 is 15 residues long. Looked up from germline, CDR1 is SGHDT and CDR2 is YYEEEE. The germline V and J ends were trimmed by 0 bases and 3 bases, with 12 bases remaining between them. The sample is drawn from a study of T cells in Graves' hyperthyroidism and ophthalmopathy. Study conclusions and caveats: Separating ophthalmopathy from stable hyperthyroidism was achieved by a 13 V-J model. Model predictions of ophthalmopathy came a median about six months before onset.

The receptor was derived from a woman aged 40 to 50 with Graves' ophthalmopathy. Material for sequencing was blood. The chain joins TRBV5-6 to TRBJ1-1; D uncertain. CDR3 bases: TGTGCCAGCAGCTTGGTAGGAGGGCGGGACACTGAAGCTTTCTTT. Amino acids: CASSLVGGRDTEAFF. The complete variable domain, with remaining parts taken from reference TRBV5-6 and TRBJ1-1, reads DAGVTQSPTHLIKTRGQQVTLRCSPKSGHDTVSWYQQALGQGPQFIFQYYEEEERQRGNFPDRFSGHQFPNYSSELNVNALLLGDSALYLCASSLVGGRDTEAFFGQGTRLTVV.